Detailed here is one T cell receptor beta chain. Original handling: Reference gene primer amplification in the assay estimated nucleated cell counts. The protocol was immunoSEQ multiplex PCR, while the TCRdb copy is restricted to in-frame clones and leaves out a portion. D and trimming were read from the DNA, whereas the V and J calls and clone size are those reported in that table. Among 130,000 to 150,000 clones listed, 88% were seen once. This entry comes from a study of blood T cell repertoires in COVID-19. Turning to the study itself: Sites across the United States, Italy and Spain contributed samples from acute and convalescent COVID-19. PBMCs, B-cell-depleted T cells, or T cells were the source of the cDNA or gDNA that made up the material.

The CDR3 totals 15 residues. CDR1 and CDR2 (germline): LNHDA, SQIVND (reference sequence). V lost 3 bases and J lost 8; bases outside the gene matches: 5. The study assigned cohorts using participant-reported clinical history. The V call is TRBV19, the J call TRBJ2-1; 12 nucleotides agree with TRBD2. The origin of this receptor is a woman aged 25 to 45 with acute COVID-19. The material sequenced was PBMCs or T cells enriched from blood (not recorded which). The DNA for the CDR3 is TGTGCCAGTAGTATTTGGCTAGCGGGAGGGGATGAGCAGTTCTTC. Its protein is CASSIWLAGGDEQFF. Drawing the rest from reference TRBV19 and TRBJ2-1, the complete variable domain is DGGITQSPKYLFRKEGQNVTLSCEQNLNHDAMYWYRQDPGQGLRLIYYSQIVNDFQKGDIAEGYSVSREKKESFPLTVTSAQKNPTAFYLCASSIWLAGGDEQFFGPGTRLTVL.